This TCR beta chain emerged from a study of spatial heterogeneity in lung cancer. General study results and limits: Estimates put coverage of tumor T cells 5.5% to 8% for alpha and approximately 14% for beta chains. Within tumors, counts of expanded alpha and beta TCRs tracked tumor mutation counts.

Concerning this clonotype itself: No antigen is known for it.

Described time point: sample taken at primary tumor resection. Patients with untreated early-stage non-small cell lung cancer, numbering approximately 79, were the donors. In each case, whole RNA from tumor, nontumor lung or frozen PBMC was sequenced unsorted. Germline CDR1 and CDR2: MDHEN and SYDVKM. This CDR3 region has 13 residues. Trimming removed 2 bases from V and 5 bases from J, with 7 bases in between. A unique molecular identifier was carried by every single TCR cDNA molecule. TCRdb re-analysed the 5' RACE reads in MiXCR, keeping a single row per CDR3 protein. The sample shows some 100,000 distinct CDR3 sequences, 4.4% of them seen only once.

The rearrangement links TRBV28 to TRBJ1-5; D unresolved. The origin of this receptor is a male donor with early-stage non-small cell lung cancer. Sequences were derived from lung tumor tissue, sampled at surgery. This chain's CDR3 is CASSLIQYQPQHF. The CDR3 nucleotides read TGTGCCAGCAGTTTAATCCAATATCAGCCCCAGCATTTT.